Presented here are 30 T cell receptor beta chains from one specimen sequenced in a study of CD8 T cells in ankylosing spondylitis. TCRdb reanalysed the 5' RACE reads using MiXCR and keeps one entry per CDR3 protein. The sample records about 160,000 distinct CDR3 sequences, approximately 16% being singletons. Sample: blood, either unsorted or a sorted T cell fraction (not recorded which). All receptors derive from a male donor with ankylosing spondylitis or in good health (not recorded which).

This clonotype was observed many times. This sequence joins TRBV28 and TRBJ2-5; D may be TRBD2 (6 bases). The V and J ends lost 3 bases and 4 bases respectively, with 15 bases between them. Germline-derived CDR1 and CDR2 are MDHEN and SYDVKM. The CDR3 totals 15 residues. For the CDR3, the DNA is TGTGCCAGCAGTTTTGTTCCGGAGCGGGTAGAGACCCAGTACTTC. As protein: CASSFVPERVETQYF.

This clonotype was seen many times. The V call is TRBV5-1, the J call TRBJ1-6; 10 bases align to TRBD1. J gave up 5 bases and V 3 bases, and 11 bases lay outside the gene matches. The CDR3 consists of 18 residues. Germline values: CDR1 SGHRS, CDR2 YFSETQ. CDR3 sequence (DNA): TGCGCCAGCAGCTCGGCGGGACAGGGGATTGGAAATAATTCACCCCTCCACTTT. This encodes CASSSAGQGIGNNSPLHF.

The CDR3 DNA follows: TGTGCCAGCAGCTTTAACAGGGTATATGGCTACACCTTC. Translated: CASSFNRVYGYTF. The chain combines TRBV7-2 with TRBJ1-2; maybe TRBD1 (6 bases). Germline CDR1 reads SGHTA; CDR2 reads FQGNSA. With 3 bases removed from V and 5 bases from J, the gap between germline ends came to 10 bases. The CDR3 consists of 13 residues.

This clonotype was observed many times. The gene calls are TRBV29-1 and TRBJ2-7; 7 nucleotides agree with TRBD1. This CDR3 comprises 13 residues. Germline CDR1 reads SQVTM; CDR2 reads ANQGSEA. J gave up 3 bases and V 4 bases, and 6 bases lay outside the gene matches. The DNA of the CDR3 is TGCAGCGTTGTCCCGACAGGGCGCTACGAGCAGTACTTC. Protein: CSVVPTGRYEQYF.

The J gene is TRBJ2-3, the V gene TRBV7-8; no definite D call. Germline loops: CDR1 SGHVS, CDR2 FQNEAQ. Trimming shortened V by 6 bases and J by 1 base, and 20 bases separated the two germline ends. CDR3 length: 17 amino acids. DNA of the CDR3: TGTGCCAGCAGACAAATACGGGCCGGGCTAGGCACAGATACGCAGTATTTT. This gives the protein CASRQIRAGLGTDTQYF.

This clonotype was counted only a few times. The chain uses TRBV20-1 and TRBJ2-1; D possibly uses TRBD1 or TRBD2 (5 bases each). The length of the CDR3 is 14 residues. V lost 1 base to trimming and J lost 6 bases, with 13 bases between them. Per germline, CDR1 DFQATT and CDR2 SNEGSKA (reference sequence). The CDR3 DNA reads as TGCAGTGCTAGAGCTGGGGACGTCCTCAATGAGCAGTTCTTC. This translates into CSARAGDVLNEQFF.

The chain carries TRBV12-3 or TRBV12-4 and TRBJ2-3; TRBD2 matches 9 bases. The CDR3 covers 17 residues. V was pared by 0 bases and J by 4 bases, with 8 bases of the junction left unmatched. DNA for the CDR3: TGTGCCAGCAGTTTAGCGGGGGGCGGGAGGGCTTCAGATACGCAGTATTTT. This gives the protein CASSLAGGGRASDTQYF.

This clonotype was counted at least ten times. The genes are TRBV29-1 and TRBJ2-7; D not certain. Germline loops: CDR1 SQVTM, CDR2 ANQGSEA. The ends were cut back, 4 bases at V and 0 bases at J, with 10 bases in the middle. This CDR3 contains 13 residues. Here the CDR3 reads CSVVVWSSYEQYF. In nucleotides, the CDR3 is TGCAGCGTTGTCGTGTGGAGCTCCTACGAGCAGTACTTC.

In its sample, this clonotype was seen many times. The chain is built from TRBV5-1 and TRBJ2-1, with TRBD2 as a possible D gene (5 bases). Trimming removed 4 bases from V and 5 bases from J, with 16 bases in between. The CDR3 is made up of 15 amino acids. Germline V lookup: CDR1 SGHRS, CDR2 YFSETQ. This CDR3 reads CASSRTSPPDNEQFF. The DNA of the CDR3 is TGCGCCAGCAGCCGAACTAGTCCCCCAGACAATGAGCAGTTCTTC.

The table lists this clonotype with a count of one. J is TRBJ2-1 and V is TRBV7-1, with 10 bases lining up with TRBD2. TRBV7-1 is assigned to the ORF class and has an uncertain function. The ends lost 6 bases at V and 8 bases at J; junction bases unmatched: 10. CDR3 length: 15 amino acids. The CDR3 loop is CASRLTSGTFDEQFF. DNA for the CDR3: TGTGCCAGCAGACTAACTAGCGGGACGTTCGATGAGCAGTTCTTC.

The sample holds many counts of this clonotype. The V and J genes are TRBV29-1 and TRBJ2-1; 11 positions match TRBD2. The V segment lost 4 bases and the J segment 7 bases; nucleotides outside the gene matches: 3. Germline V gene lookup returns CDR1 SQVTM and CDR2 ANQGSEA. The CDR3 has 13 amino acids. The chain's CDR3 is CSVGASGRNEQFF. DNA for the CDR3: TGCAGCGTTGGGGCTAGCGGGAGGAATGAGCAGTTCTTC.

This chain uses TRBV6-6 with TRBJ1-6; tentatively, D is TRBD1 (6 bases). CDR3 length equals 18 residues. From germline, CDR1 is MNHNY and CDR2 SVGAGI (reference sequence). Trimming took off 0 bases at V and 0 bases at J, with 12 bases between the two ends. For the CDR3, the DNA is TGTGCCAGCAGTTACTCGGGGGCCGAGAGCTCCTATAATTCACCCCTCCACTTT. The encoded protein is CASSYSGAESSYNSPLHF.

This clonotype was counted many times. The V call is TRBV5-1, the J call TRBJ1-2; no reliable D call. Germline V CDR1 and CDR2: SGHRS, YFSETQ. Trimming cost V 0 bases and J 3 bases, with 9 bases left between them. The CDR3 runs to 14 residues. As DNA, the CDR3 is TGCGCCAGCAGCTTGGAGGCCGCGCACTATGGCTACACCTTC. This translates into CASSLEAAHYGYTF.

The chain uses TRBV5-5 and TRBJ1-1; 7 bases are shared with TRBD1. This CDR3 region has 16 residues. With V trimmed by 3 bases and J by 1 base, 9 bases remained unmatched. Germline V CDR1 and CDR2: SGHKS, YYEKEE (reference sequence). The CDR3 DNA sequence: TGTGCCAGCAGCTCCCCTACCACAGGGGCGAACACTGAAGCTTTCTTT. This encodes CASSSPTTGANTEAFF. Based on the CDR3 plus reference TRBV5-5 and TRBJ1-1, the full variable domain is DAGVTQSPTHLIKTRGQQVTLRCSPISGHKSVSWYQQVLGQGPQFIFQYYEKEERGRGNFPDRFSARQFPNYSSELNVNALLLGDSALYLCASSSPTTGANTEAFFGQGTRLTVV.

This clonotype was found a few times. The chain carries TRBV5-8 and TRBJ1-5; perhaps TRBD1 as D (6 bases). The CDR3 sequence is 15 residues long. V was cut by 4 bases and J by 5 bases, with 16 bases left in between. Germline CDR1 is SGHTS and CDR2 is YDEGEE. In DNA, the CDR3 is TGTGCCAGCAGCCTCGGACAGACCCGAGATCAGCCCCAGCATTTT. It specifies CASSLGQTRDQPQHF.

This chain joins TRBV5-1 and TRBJ2-5; weak D call: TRBD2 (5 bases). Germline V gene sequence: CDR1 SGHRS, CDR2 YFSETQ. The CDR3 has 13 amino acids. Trimming removed 3 bases from V and 1 base from J, with 7 bases in between. The CDR3 reads CASSSGSQETQYF. The CDR3 bases are TGCGCCAGCAGCTCGGGATCCCAAGAGACCCAGTACTTC. Using reference TRBV5-1 and TRBJ2-5 for the parts outside the CDR3, the full variable domain is KAGVTQTPRYLIKTRGQQVTLSCSPISGHRSVSWYQQTPGQGLQFLFEYFSETQRNKGNFPGRFSGRQFSNSRSEMNVSTLELGDSALYLCASSSGSQETQYFGPGTRLLVL.

The chain is built from TRBV28 and TRBJ2-1, with 8 bases that match TRBD2. This CDR3 has 15 residues. Germline loops: CDR1 MDHEN, CDR2 SYDVKM. Losses at the gene ends were 7 bases for V and 2 bases for J; bases not matched to a gene: 7. CDR3 sequence reads: CASTPAGGAYNEQFF. The CDR3 nucleotides read TGTGCCAGCACCCCAGCCGGGGGGGCCTACAATGAGCAGTTCTTC.

This clonotype showed up just a few times. The chain recombines TRBV12-3 or TRBV12-4 with TRBJ1-1, with no clear D. The CDR3 is 12 amino acids. Trimming shortened V by 6 bases and J by 7 bases, and 12 bases separated the two germline ends. CDR3 region: CASSRRTDEAFF. CDR3 coding DNA: TGTGCCAGCAGCCGACGGACGGATGAAGCTTTCTTT.

The V call is TRBV10-3, the J call TRBJ2-2; D is undetermined. With 10 bases removed from V and 7 bases from J, the gap between germline ends came to 19 bases. CDR3 length equals 14 residues. CDR1 ENHRY and CDR2 SYGVKD come from the germline V gene. The CDR3 reads CATRAGREFGELFF. The CDR3 nucleotides read TGTGCCACTCGGGCCGGCCGAGAATTCGGGGAGCTGTTTTTT.

This rearrangement joins TRBV19 to TRBJ1-1; D unresolved. Trimming took 5 bases from V and 0 from J, leaving 13 bases between them. CDR3 length equals 15 residues. In germline, CDR1 is LNHDA, CDR2 SQIVND (reference sequence). DNA for the CDR3: TGTGCCAGTAGTCCACGGGCCTGGTTGAACACTGAAGCTTTCTTT. Its translation: CASSPRAWLNTEAFF.

This clonotype was found once. V gene TRBV6-1 combines with J gene TRBJ2-1, with 8 nucleotides matching TRBD2. There are 16 residues in the CDR3. With 2 bases clipped from V and 4 bases from J, the junction kept 7 bases outside the gene matches. Germline CDR1 and CDR2: MNHNS and SASEGT. Written as DNA, the CDR3 is TGTGCCAGCAGTGAAAGAACGGGAGGGCCGTACAATGAGCAGTTCTTC. Protein: CASSERTGGPYNEQFF.

This clonotype was detected only a few times. The gene calls are TRBV28 and TRBJ2-1; 8 bases map to TRBD2. Germline trimming cut 5 bases from V and 0 bases from J; bases unmatched to any gene: 9. Germline values: CDR1 MDHEN, CDR2 SYDVKM. The CDR3 runs to 17 residues. DNA for the CDR3: TGTGCCAGCAGTCCCATTACTAGCGGTAGCTCCTACAATGAGCAGTTCTTC. Encoded protein: CASSPITSGSSYNEQFF.

This clonotype was recorded many times. The V call is TRBV20-1, the J call TRBJ2-2; D is undetermined. Trimming stripped 4 bases from V and 2 bases from J, with 11 bases between. Germline assignment: CDR1 DFQATT and CDR2 SNEGSKA (reference sequence). CDR3 length: 14 residues. CDR3 in DNA: TGCAGTGCTACTCAAATGGGAAACACCGGGGAGCTGTTTTTT. Translation gives CSATQMGNTGELFF.

The V and J genes are TRBV28 and TRBJ2-7; the D is unclear. Trimming shortened V by 6 bases and J by 6 bases, and 12 bases separated the two germline ends. Germline CDR1 MDHEN, CDR2 SYDVKM. The CDR3 is 12 amino acids. CDR3 bases: TGTGCCAGCAGCGCGGTAGGTCCCGAGCAGTACTTC. Amino acids: CASSAVGPEQYF.

V is TRBV18 and J is TRBJ1-1; D remains unclear. The CDR3 has 15 amino acids. Germline assignment: CDR1 KGHSH and CDR2 LQKENI. V was clipped by 3 bases and J by 1 base, with 12 bases between them. This CDR3 reads CASSPRTTRNTEAFF. DNA for the CDR3: TGTGCCAGCTCACCTCGGACGACGAGGAACACTGAAGCTTTCTTT.

This clonotype has at least ten counts. The chain couples TRBV28 to TRBJ1-3; 9 positions match TRBD1. V lost 6 bases and J lost 2; bases outside the gene matches: 8. The CDR3 totals 16 residues. Looked up from germline, CDR1 is MDHEN and CDR2 is SYDVKM. The CDR3 is CASRKPGTGPGNTIYF. Written as DNA, the CDR3 is TGTGCCAGCAGGAAACCCGGGACAGGGCCTGGAAACACCATATATTTT.

In this sample, this clonotype turned up a few times. The rearrangement uses TRBV28 and TRBJ2-2, with TRBD2 identical over 7 bases. The length of the CDR3 is 16 residues. Germline loops: CDR1 MDHEN, CDR2 SYDVKM. The ends lost 2 bases at V and 4 bases at J; junction bases unmatched: 7. The CDR3 nucleotides are TGTGCCAGCAGTTTACGGCGGGAGTGGGGCACCGGGGAGCTGTTTTTT. Its protein is CASSLRREWGTGELFF.

The CDR3, as DNA: TGTGCCAGCAGCCAAGGGAGTAGCCACGGGAGCTACGAGCAGTACTTC. Encoded protein: CASSQGSSHGSYEQYF. The chain recombines TRBV3-1 with TRBJ2-7; D is perhaps TRBD2 (6 bases). Germline V CDR1 and CDR2: LGHDT, YNNKEL (reference sequence). The CDR3 is made up of 16 amino acids. The V and J ends lost 1 base and 3 bases respectively, with 16 bases between them.

This clonotype has a handful of counts. This chain joins TRBV6-2 or TRBV6-3 and TRBJ2-2; D not certain. The CDR3 length is 11 residues. Germline loops: CDR1 MNHEY, CDR2 SVGEGT. V shed 3 bases and J shed 7 bases, with 3 bases lying between them. CDR3 sequence (DNA): TGTGCCAGCAGTTATTTCGGGGAGCTGTTTTTT. Residues: CASSYFGELFF.

This clonotype was picked up a small number of times. The rearrangement uses TRBV7-9 and TRBJ1-1, with TRBD1 matching 7 bases. The ends lost 1 base at V and 4 bases at J; junction bases unmatched: 0. This CDR3 has 13 amino acids. In germline, CDR1 is SEHNR, CDR2 FQNEAQ (reference sequence). For the CDR3, the DNA is TGTGCCAGCAGCTTAGAGGGGGCCACTGAAGCTTTCTTT. It encodes CASSLEGATEAFF.